The 32 T cell receptor beta chains below all came from one sample that was sequenced in a study of shared clonotypes between healthy human individuals. Profiled with immunoSEQ multiplex PCR; TCRdb holds only in-frame clones, not every one. The table shows 2 million to 2.5 million clones, with more than 85% occurring only once. The sequenced sample consisted of naive CD4+ T cells from PBMCs. The subset: CD45RA+ positively selected. The receptors stem from a man aged 18 to 35 in good health. Some clones in this sample may be carry-over from other donors' samples.

V gene TRBV4-3 combines with J gene TRBJ2-2; D is unresolved. Trimming removed 1 base at V and 7 bases at J, with 19 bases between. This CDR3 region has 17 residues. The V gene's germline CDR1 is LGHNA and CDR2 YSLEER. The CDR3 sequence: CASSQVYSDRPYGELFF. CDR3 sequence (DNA): TGCGCCAGCAGCCAAGTGTACTCGGACCGACCCTACGGGGAGCTGTTTTTT.

The V call is TRBV7-7, the J call TRBJ2-1, with 8 nucleotides matching TRBD2. The germline CDR1 and CDR2 sequences are SSHAT and FNYEAQ (reference sequence). V was clipped by 3 bases and J by 2 bases; unmatched bases: 6. The CDR3 has 16 residues. DNA of the CDR3: TGTGCCAGCAGCTTTTCCCCTAGCGGGCCCTACAATGAGCAGTTCTTC. It encodes CASSFSPSGPYNEQFF. Full variable domain (missing parts from reference TRBV7-7 and TRBJ2-1): GAGVSQSPRYKVTKRGQDVTLRCDPISSHATLYWYQQALGQGPEFLTYFNYEAQPDKSGLPSDRFSAERPEGSISTLTIQRTEQRDSAMYRCASSFSPSGPYNEQFFGPGTRLTVL.

This clone occurred a few times. V is TRBV2 and J is TRBJ1-2; D gene unclear. Germline V gene sequence: CDR1 SNHLY, CDR2 FYNNEI. Trimming pared 3 bases from V and 6 bases from J, leaving 11 bases between. The CDR3 is 13 residues long. The CDR3 DNA follows: TGTGCCAGCAGTGAGGAGGCGGAGGATGGCTACACCTTC. It yields the protein CASSEEAEDGYTF.

The chain couples TRBV5-1 to TRBJ2-3; 13 bases fit TRBD2. Germline CDR1 SGHRS, CDR2 YFSETQ. The CDR3 spans 17 residues. Germline trimming cut 0 bases from V and 2 bases from J; bases unmatched to any gene: 3. Here the CDR3 DNA reads TGCGCCAGCAGCTTGGGTGGGACTAGCGGGGCCACAGATACGCAGTATTTT. This sequence encodes CASSLGGTSGATDTQYF. The entire variable domain, with the rest obtained from reference TRBV5-1 and TRBJ2-3, is as follows: KAGVTQTPRYLIKTRGQQVTLSCSPISGHRSVSWYQQTPGQGLQFLFEYFSETQRNKGNFPGRFSGRQFSNSRSEMNVSTLELGDSALYLCASSLGGTSGATDTQYFGPGTRLTVL.

The chain uses TRBV28 and TRBJ1-2, with a tentative D call TRBD1 (6 bases). Germline V gene data show CDR1 as MDHEN and CDR2 as SYDVKM. The CDR3 consists of 13 residues. V was shortened by 4 bases and J by 4 bases, with 10 bases between the two germline ends. The DNA for the CDR3 is TGTGCCAGCAGTTCTCCAGGGGCCTATGGCTACACCTTC. Translation gives CASSSPGAYGYTF.

This chain uses TRBV7-2 with TRBJ2-5; 9 bases agree with TRBD2. Looked up from germline, CDR1 is SGHTA and CDR2 is FQGNSA. The trim removed 3 bases at V and 1 base at J, leaving 6 bases unmatched. CDR3 length: 16 amino acids. CDR3 coding DNA: TGTGCCAGCAGCTTCCCCGTAGCGGGAGTCCAAGAGACCCAGTACTTC. Its protein is CASSFPVAGVQETQYF.

The chain links TRBV13 to TRBJ2-3; perhaps TRBD2 as D (6 bases). Germline V gene lookup returns CDR1 PRHDT and CDR2 FYEKMQ (reference sequence). V was trimmed by 4 bases and J by 3 bases, leaving 14 bases between them. CDR3 length: 15 amino acids. The CDR3 loop reads CASSSTPGGTDTQYF. The CDR3 nucleotides read TGTGCCAGCAGCTCCACACCCGGGGGTACAGATACGCAGTATTTT.

A single count supports this clone. The V gene is TRBV11-2, the J gene TRBJ1-2; D perhaps matches TRBD1 (6 bases). Germline V lookup: CDR1 SGHAT, CDR2 FQNNGV. V gave up 4 bases and J gave up 5 bases, with 14 bases separating them. This CDR3 is built from 14 residues. As DNA, the CDR3 is TGTGCCAGCAGCTACAACAGGGTTACGTATGGCTACACCTTC. This sequence encodes CASSYNRVTYGYTF.

V is TRBV4-1 and J is TRBJ1-4; maybe TRBD1 (6 bases). CDR3 length equals 15 residues. Germline CDR1 MGHRA, CDR2 YSYEKL. The V gene lost 1 base and the J gene lost 10 bases, with 16 bases spanning the gap. Here the CDR3 reads CASSQGGGALGKLFF. In DNA form, the CDR3 reads TGCGCCAGCAGCCAAGGTGGGGGGGCGTTGGGAAAACTGTTTTTT.

The V and J genes are TRBV28 and TRBJ2-7; D is unclear. Trimming cost V 5 bases and J 4 bases, with 15 bases left between them. Germline assignment: CDR1 MDHEN and CDR2 SYDVKM. The CDR3 consists of 14 residues. The CDR3 DNA is TGTGCCAGCAGTCGATCATCTCCTCGGTACGAGCAGTACTTC. Translated, it gives CASSRSSPRYEQYF.

The chain links TRBV30 to TRBJ1-5; D unresolved. Germline-derived CDR1 and CDR2 are GTSNPN and SVGIG (reference sequence). The CDR3 runs to 14 residues. Trimming left V 0 bases short and J 6 bases short, with 12 bases between. CDR3 protein: CAWSVSGIGQPQHF. DNA of the CDR3: TGTGCCTGGAGTGTATCGGGGATCGGTCAGCCCCAGCATTTT.

This chain links TRBV6-5 with TRBJ2-1, with no clear D. The CDR3 totals 16 residues. Germline assignment: CDR1 MNHEY and CDR2 SVGAGI. Trimming removed 0 bases at V and 3 bases at J, with 12 bases between. The CDR3 DNA reads as TGTGCCAGCAGTTACTCCCCCCATAACTTCTACAATGAGCAGTTCTTC. It translates to CASSYSPHNFYNEQFF.

With regard to this clone: The identical CDR3 is also encoded by other nucleotide sequences in the sample. This chain links TRBV6-5 with TRBJ1-4; a possible D gene is TRBD1 (5 bases). The CDR3 consists of 15 residues. From germline, CDR1 is MNHEY and CDR2 SVGAGI. V was clipped by 0 bases and J by 8 bases, with 13 bases between them. The CDR3 protein is CASSYSRAGGEKLFF. The CDR3 DNA sequence: TGTGCCAGCAGTTACTCGAGGGCCGGGGGGGAAAAACTGTTTTTT.

The V gene is TRBV11-2, the J gene TRBJ1-1; 9 bases agree with TRBD1. Germline assignment: CDR1 SGHAT and CDR2 FQNNGV. After removal of 5 bases from V and 7 bases from J, the junction contained 5 bases not matched to a gene. This CDR3 is built from 13 residues. The CDR3 is CASSQTGGVEAFF. Here the CDR3 DNA reads TGTGCCAGCAGCCAAACAGGGGGCGTTGAAGCTTTCTTT.

The gene calls are TRBV5-1 and TRBJ1-1, with D possibly TRBD1 on 5 matching bases. From germline, CDR1 is SGHRS and CDR2 YFSETQ. V lost 5 bases to trimming and J lost 3 bases, with 14 bases between them. The length of the CDR3 is 14 residues. The CDR3 DNA reads as TGCGCCAGCAGTCGTACCTGGGGGGACACTGAAGCTTTCTTT. Protein product: CASSRTWGDTEAFF.

This chain joins TRBV20-1 and TRBJ2-3; D is unclear. With 4 bases removed from V and 1 base from J, the gap between germline ends came to 3 bases. The CDR3 loop spans 11 amino acids. CDR1 DFQATT and CDR2 SNEGSKA come from the germline V gene (reference sequence). The CDR3 loop reads CSAMGTDTQYF. The CDR3, as DNA: TGCAGTGCTATGGGCACAGATACGCAGTATTTT.

This clone has just one count. The genes are TRBV28 and TRBJ1-2; tentatively, D is TRBD1 (5 bases). This CDR3 region has 16 residues. V gave up 6 bases and J gave up 5 bases, with 22 bases separating them. Per germline, CDR1 MDHEN and CDR2 SYDVKM. The CDR3 DNA reads as TGTGCCAGCAGCTCCTTCAGAGGGCAGGGTCGTTATGGCTACACCTTC. Its protein product is CASSSFRGQGRYGYTF.

On this clone: The same CDR3 can be traced to other DNA sequences in this sample. The chain joins TRBV18 to TRBJ1-5, with D perhaps TRBD1 (5 bases). The CDR3 loop spans 15 amino acids. V was trimmed by 5 bases and J by 4 bases, leaving 15 bases between them. Germline CDR1 and CDR2: KGHSH and LQKENI. Written as DNA, the CDR3 is TGTGCCAGCTCAGCCCAGGGAGTGAGGAATCAGCCCCAGCATTTT. This gives the protein CASSAQGVRNQPQHF. Complete variable domain (other parts from reference TRBV18 and TRBJ1-5): NAGVMQNPRHLVRRRGQEARLRCSPMKGHSHVYWYRQLPEEGLKFMVYLQKENIIDESGMPKERFSAEFPKEGPSILRIQQVVRGDSAAYFCASSAQGVRNQPQHFGDGTRLSIL.

The CDR3 DNA sequence: TGCGCCAGCAGCCGACGGGACAAAGGAGATACGCAGTATTTT. This gives the protein CASSRRDKGDTQYF. The gene calls are TRBV4-1 and TRBJ2-3; D may be TRBD1 (6 bases). The CDR3 totals 14 residues. V gave up 4 bases and J gave up 5 bases, with 13 bases separating them. In germline, CDR1 is MGHRA, CDR2 YSYEKL.

This chain connects TRBV6-6 to TRBJ1-2, with TRBD1 identical over 7 bases. Losses at the gene ends were 9 bases for V and 4 bases for J; bases not matched to a gene: 14. The CDR3 is 15 amino acids. Germline-derived CDR1 and CDR2 are MNHNY and SVGAGI (reference sequence). The CDR3 sequence is CASRPGGGSGYGYTF. The CDR3 DNA reads TGTGCCAGTAGACCGGGAGGGGGCTCGGGCTATGGCTACACCTTC.

The chain couples TRBV5-4 to TRBJ1-1, with D perhaps matching TRBD1 (6 bases). Germline CDR1 and CDR2: SGHNT and YYREEE (reference sequence). The CDR3 is 14 residues long. V was trimmed by 4 bases and J by 8 bases, leaving 18 bases between them. The CDR3 coding sequence is TGTGCCAGCAGCGCCATGACAGGTCAAACGGAAGCTTTCTTT. Translated: CASSAMTGQTEAFF.

This sequence joins TRBV7-2 and TRBJ1-4; no clear D gene. The V end lost 1 base, the J end lost 4 bases, and 16 bases lay between the germline ends. This CDR3 is 17 amino acids long. In germline, CDR1 is SGHTA, CDR2 FQGNSA. CDR3 amino acids: CASSLVVGRTRNEKLFF. The CDR3 nucleotides are TGTGCCAGCAGCTTAGTTGTCGGGCGCACTCGTAATGAAAAACTGTTTTTT.

The J gene is TRBJ2-1, the V gene TRBV25-1; TRBD1 matches at 8 bases. CDR1 and CDR2 from the germline V gene are MGHDK and SYGVNS. Trimming removed 7 bases from V and 4 bases from J; junction bases left unmatched: 6. The CDR3 contains 14 residues. For the CDR3, the DNA is TGTGCCAGCAAAGACAGGGGTGATTACAATGAGCAGTTCTTC. It is translated as CASKDRGDYNEQFF.

The sample holds one count of this clone. The chain carries TRBV2 and TRBJ1-1; possibly TRBD1 for D (5 bases). The V end was cut by 6 bases, the J end by 0 bases, with 14 bases between. CDR1 SNHLY and CDR2 FYNNEI come from the germline V gene. CDR3 length: 15 residues. The CDR3: CASRTFGTVNTEAFF. In DNA, the CDR3 is TGTGCCAGCAGAACCTTCGGGACTGTGAACACTGAAGCTTTCTTT.

This rearrangement joins TRBV18 to TRBJ1-1; D is unresolved. V lost 0 bases to trimming and J lost 0 bases, with 8 bases between them. In germline, CDR1 is KGHSH, CDR2 LQKENI. The CDR3 has 15 amino acids. The CDR3, as DNA: TGTGCCAGCTCACCACCACAGCCCATGAACACTGAAGCTTTCTTT. As protein: CASSPPQPMNTEAFF.

The rearrangement joins TRBV4-1 to TRBJ2-7, with D unclear. This CDR3 has 14 residues. V was pared by 0 bases and J by 2 bases, with 8 bases between. The germline V gene encodes CDR1 MGHRA and CDR2 YSYEKL. The CDR3 sequence: CASSQEGPPYEQYF. The CDR3 DNA is TGCGCCAGCAGCCAAGAAGGCCCACCCTACGAGCAGTACTTC.

CDR3 sequence reads: CASSSSTGGNHGYTF. The CDR3 DNA reads TGCGCCAGCAGCTCATCAACAGGGGGCAATCATGGCTACACCTTC. J is TRBJ1-2 and V is TRBV5-1; 9 nucleotides match TRBD1. CDR1 and CDR2 (germline): SGHRS, YFSETQ. Trimming removed 3 bases from V and 6 bases from J; junction bases left unmatched: 9. The CDR3 runs 15 residues.

The chain carries TRBV4-1 and TRBJ2-7; D ambiguous. In germline, CDR1 is MGHRA, CDR2 YSYEKL. This CDR3 has 13 amino acids. Trimming cost V 2 bases and J 2 bases, with 7 bases left between them. The CDR3: CASSQLQTYEQYF. The CDR3 nucleotides are TGCGCCAGCAGCCAATTACAGACCTACGAGCAGTACTTC.

The J gene is TRBJ1-3, the V gene TRBV18, with unresolved D. The length of the CDR3 is 15 residues. Per the germline V gene, CDR1 is KGHSH and CDR2 is LQKENI. V lost 6 bases, J lost 4 bases, and 16 bases lay in between. The CDR3, as DNA: TGTGCCAGCTCCCCTAAGGTTACGGAAGGAAACACCATATATTTT. It encodes CASSPKVTEGNTIYF.

This chain uses TRBV5-4 with TRBJ2-7; D gene ambiguous. The CDR3 runs to 16 residues. Per the germline V gene, CDR1 is SGHNT and CDR2 is YYREEE (reference sequence). The V and J ends lost 4 bases and 6 bases respectively, with 23 bases between them. CDR3 DNA: TGTGCCAGCAGCCAGCTCCTGGTCGGCGTCCCGGGCGAGCAGTACTTC. Amino acid sequence: CASSQLLVGVPGEQYF. Complete variable domain (other parts from reference TRBV5-4 and TRBJ2-7): ETGVTQSPTHLIKTRGQQVTLRCSSQSGHNTVSWYQQALGQGPQFIFQYYREEENGRGNFPPRFSGLQFPNYSSELNVNALELDDSALYLCASSQLLVGVPGEQYFGPGTRLTVT.

The chain has TRBV25-1 and TRBJ2-3; D may be TRBD1 (5 bases). The CDR3 is made up of 16 amino acids. Germline V gene sequence: CDR1 MGHDK, CDR2 SYGVNS. V gave up 3 bases and J gave up 1 base, with 14 bases separating them. The CDR3 DNA sequence: TGTGCCAGCAGTGACCCAGCAGGGATCGGCACAGATACGCAGTATTTT. This encodes CASSDPAGIGTDTQYF.

This clone came up a few times. The V call is TRBV2, the J call TRBJ2-7; TRBD2 matches at 7 bases. J was trimmed by 2 bases and V by 4 bases; bases with no gene match: 2. This CDR3 contains 13 residues. Germline CDR1 reads SNHLY; CDR2 reads FYNNEI. CDR3 region: CASSGAGPYEQYF. The CDR3 DNA reads TGTGCCAGCAGTGGAGCGGGACCCTACGAGCAGTACTTC.